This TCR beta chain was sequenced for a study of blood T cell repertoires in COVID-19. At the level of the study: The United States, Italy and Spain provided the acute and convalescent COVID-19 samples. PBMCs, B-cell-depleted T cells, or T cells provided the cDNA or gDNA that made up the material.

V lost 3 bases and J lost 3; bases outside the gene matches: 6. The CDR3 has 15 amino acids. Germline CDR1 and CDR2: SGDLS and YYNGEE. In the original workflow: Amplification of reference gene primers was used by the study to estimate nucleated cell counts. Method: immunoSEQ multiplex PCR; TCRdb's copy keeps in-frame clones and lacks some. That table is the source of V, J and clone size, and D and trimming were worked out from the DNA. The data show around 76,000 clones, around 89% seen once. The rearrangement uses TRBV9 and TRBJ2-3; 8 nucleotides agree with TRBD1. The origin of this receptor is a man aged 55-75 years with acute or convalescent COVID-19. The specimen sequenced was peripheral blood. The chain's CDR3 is CASSDRTGWTDTQYF. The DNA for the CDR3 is TGTGCCAGCAGCGACCGGACAGGGTGGACAGATACGCAGTATTTT.